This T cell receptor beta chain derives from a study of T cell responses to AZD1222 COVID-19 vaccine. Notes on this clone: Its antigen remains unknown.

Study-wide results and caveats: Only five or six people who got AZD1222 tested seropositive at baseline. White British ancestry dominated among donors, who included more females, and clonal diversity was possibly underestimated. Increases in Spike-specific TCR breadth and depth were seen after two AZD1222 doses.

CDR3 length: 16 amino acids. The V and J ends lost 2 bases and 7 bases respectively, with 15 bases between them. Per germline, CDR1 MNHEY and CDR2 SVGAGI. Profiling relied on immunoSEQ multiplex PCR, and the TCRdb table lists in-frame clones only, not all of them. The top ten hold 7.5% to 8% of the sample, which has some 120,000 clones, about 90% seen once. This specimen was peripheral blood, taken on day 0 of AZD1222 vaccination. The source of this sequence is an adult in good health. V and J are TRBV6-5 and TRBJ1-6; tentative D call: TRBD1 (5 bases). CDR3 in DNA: TGTGCCAGCAGTTACCCCCGGGGGGGGGTGAATTCACCCCTCCACTTT. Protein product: CASSYPRGGVNSPLHF.